In its sample, the clone carrying this T cell receptor (beta chain) was seen a few times. Its antigen remains unknown. This sample is drawn from a study of human T cells and chemical hapten exposure. Turning to the study itself: Minor pooled library volume differences mainly drove per-sample TCR yield variation.

In the library, unique molecular identifiers were attached to individual cDNA molecules. Each CDR3 protein gets one entry after TCRdb re-called the RACE reads with MiXCR. The table includes 85,000 to 95,000 distinct CDR3 sequences, approximately 10% detected once. Indicated time point: patch test 2, 6 weeks after DPC sensitization. Regarding treatment: therapeutic diphenylcyclopropenone sensitization with weekly scalp DPC. The length of the CDR3 is 16 residues. The V gene lost 0 bases and the J gene lost 3 bases, with 15 bases spanning the gap. Germline loops: CDR1 LGHNA, CDR2 YNFKEQ. General study points: There were significantly more large CDR3 similarity clusters among expanded TCRs than among controls.

The sample was whole blood, taken in connection with sensitization to the hapten diphenylcyclopropenone (DPC). This receptor was identified in a man aged 35 to 55 with alopecia areata. Some clones in this sample may be carry-over from other donors' samples. The V gene is TRBV4-2, the J gene TRBJ2-7; D unresolved. The CDR3 is CASSQEKGGTIYEQYF. The CDR3 DNA follows: TGTGCCAGCAGCCAAGAAAAGGGCGGTACCATCTACGAGCAGTACTTC.